This T cell receptor (beta chain) was retrieved from a study of blood T cell repertoires in COVID-19. Study-wide context: The United States, Italy and Spain supplied acute and convalescent COVID-19 samples. PBMCs, B-cell-depleted T cells, or T cells provided the cDNA or gDNA that made up the material.

In the original processing: The assay estimated nucleated cells by amplifying reference gene primers. Only in-frame clones appear in the TCRdb table, and some are missing; sequencing was by immunoSEQ multiplex PCR. V and J calls and clone size are copied from that table; D and trimming were computed from the DNA. Here the sample spans 220,000 or so clones, approximately 81% being singletons. The CDR3 is 15 amino acids. With 0 bases clipped from V and 2 bases from J, the junction kept 0 bases outside the gene matches. The germline V gene has CDR1 SNHLY and CDR2 FYNNEI. J is TRBJ2-1 and V is TRBV2, with 8 nucleotides matching TRBD2. Sequenced input: peripheral blood. The TCR originated in a woman over 75 with acute or convalescent COVID-19. Here the CDR3 reads CASSEARGAYNEQFF. CDR3 nucleotides: TGTGCCAGCAGTGAAGCGCGGGGGGCCTACAATGAGCAGTTCTTC.